The clone carrying this TCR beta chain was seen a few times. The antigen remains undetermined. These data belong to a study of identical twins. TCRdb itself ran the 5' RACE reads through MiXCR, one entry per CDR3 protein. The sample contains approximately 210,000 distinct CDR3 sequences, about 15% of which appear only once. General study findings and limits: Out-of-frame alpha sequences common to twins exhibited an excess of low generation probability. The study found weaker excess twin sharing in beta out-of-frame sequences. Fewer insertions marked abundant cord blood beta clonotypes; young adult naive trended weakly, memory not at all.

This sample also belongs to another study, concerning T cells expressing NK-cell markers. As that study records: Sorted CD3+CD56+NKG2C+, CD3+CD56+NKG2C- and CD3+CD56-NKG2C+ T cells supplied TCR beta repertoires.

The sequencing input was CD8+ T cells sorted from blood. The TCR sequence derives from a woman in her late teens or twenties in good health.

CDR3 in amino acids: CASSFPGTEAFF. The DNA of the CDR3 is TGTGCCAGCAGTTTTCCCGGGACTGAAGCTTTCTTT. The rearrangement joins TRBV12-3 or TRBV12-4 to TRBJ1-1, with D unresolved. The CDR3 covers 12 residues. V was cut by 3 bases and J by 5 bases, with 7 bases left in between.